The T cell receptor (beta chain) described here comes from a study of T cell responses to AZD1222 COVID-19 vaccine (TCRdb year 2021). For the wider study: A total of about 230 trial participants underwent TCR sequencing, of whom some 210 received two doses of AZD1222 and about 25 received two doses of the MenACWY control vaccine. Trial participants were enrolled by age into subgroups of 18-55, 56-69 and 70-plus years, and approximately 150, 30 and 60 TCR-sequenced participants, respectively, were included in these subgroups.

The CDR3 numbers 13 residues from cysteine through phenylalanine. Only the CDR3 portion is preserved as DNA: 39 bases, with reading frame beginning at the first base. The trim is 2 bases for V and 4 bases for J, with a gap of 8 bases between the germline ends. For CDR1 and CDR2, the germline V gene lists MNHEY and SVGAGI. Comments on this clone: Its cognate antigen has yet to be identified. It has no much larger one-base neighbor in the sample; base qualities were not kept.

The CDR3 regions of human TCRbeta chains were analyzed by immunosequencing. In the paper's pipeline: Repertoire TCRs were checked for matches against a reference library of SARS-CoV-2-specific TCRs that had been generated using the MIRA antigen-specificity platform. Breadth was defined as the fraction of unique TCRs that were SARS-CoV-2-associated, and depth was defined as the fraction of total T cells that were SARS-CoV-2-associated. Using the MIRA data, each spike-specific TCR was mapped to the spike region that the TCR reacts to and placed in a CD4 or CD8 class. Log10-transformed breadth and depth values were compared by one-way ANOVA with Sidak's multiple comparisons tests. This is the immuneACCESS table as TCRdb keeps it, with only in-frame sequences that have V and J called. A part of the clones is gone; compared with another copy, unresolved V genes explain less than half, and the rest is unexplained. That table is the source of V, J and clone size, and D and trimming were worked out from the DNA. This sample has under 200,000 clones in its table, and 85% to 90% of those were observed once. Around 4.5% of the sample is taken by the ten largest.

General findings and caveats noted by the study authors: Nearly half of unique spike-specific TCRs reportedly recognized epitopes outside regions mutated in the B.1.351 and B.1.1.7 variants. The 56-69-year group was small, and its depth increase did not reach significance, likely because of low power. The vaccine-associated CD4 TCRs covered the entire spike protein, and the dominant responses fell in regions 160-218 and 743-854. After two AZD1222 doses, spike-specific TCR breadth and depth were significantly higher than at day 0 and than in MenACWY recipients. Participants were mostly white British and included more females than males, and it was suggested by the authors that clonal diversity may have been underestimated. Because no day 14 peak-response samples were available, the repertoires could be characterized only after the peak T cell response. Conclusions about previously exposed vaccinees were limited because only six AZD1222 recipients were SARS-CoV-2 seropositive at baseline.

The sample's time point, from its label and the paper: about 28 days (+/-7) after the second vaccine dose. Because spike-specific TCR depth and breadth did not differ between the two schedules, AZD1222 recipients who got a second dose at roughly 4 weeks were pooled with those who got a second dose at roughly 12 weeks. The vaccinee samples were drawn from two UK trials, COV001 and COV002, one of which was a single-blind randomized controlled phase 2/3 trial testing AZD1222 (ChAdOx1 nCoV-19) in healthy adults. For TCRbeta chain sequencing, PBMC samples from trial participants were taken at day 0 and at day 28 after the second dose.

The TCR was taken from an adult who received the AZD1222 COVID-19 vaccine. The specimen was peripheral blood, collected 28 days after the second AZD1222 dose. The chain uses TRBV6-5 and TRBJ1-2; the D gene assignment is ambiguous. The DNA reads as follows: TGTGCCAGCAGTTACATAGGGTCCTATGGCTACACCTTC. Protein translation: CASSYIGSYGYTF.